A single sample gave rise to the 8 T cell receptor beta chains below, sequenced in a study of T-cell memory formation after mild COVID-19. From the 5' RACE reads, TCRdb called clonotypes with MiXCR, one entry per CDR3 protein. This repertoire shows fewer than 400,000 distinct CDR3 sequences, approximately 16% found once; its top ten account for about a fifth. The specimen sequenced was PBMCs or a T cell subset sorted from them (not recorded which). The source is a man between 18 and 35 years old who had mild COVID-19 (a few samples of this study predate the infection). Cell type and time point are not known.

This clonotype was seen a few times. The chain is built from TRBV10-3 and TRBJ1-1; D remains ambiguous. This CDR3 has 13 residues. The germline CDR1 and CDR2 sequences are ENHRY and SYGVKD. The germline V and J ends were trimmed by 0 bases and 3 bases, with 5 bases remaining between them. The DNA for the CDR3 is TGTGCCATCAGTGAGTCTGGGGACACTGAAGCTTTCTTT. Translating gives CAISESGDTEAFF.

This clonotype was seen more than once but under ten times. The rearrangement joins TRBV29-1 to TRBJ1-2; 7 bases map to TRBD1. This CDR3 region has 12 residues. Germline V gene data show CDR1 as SQVTM and CDR2 as ANQGSEA. V gave up 6 bases and J gave up 4 bases; unmatched junction bases: 5. The CDR3 DNA is TGCAGCGTAGAACAGGGGAGCTATGGCTACACCTTC. This translates into CSVEQGSYGYTF.

This rearrangement joins TRBV6-5 to TRBJ2-2; the match to TRBD1 covers 7 bases. The germline CDR1 and CDR2 sequences are MNHEY and SVGAGI. With V trimmed by 2 bases and J by 5 bases, 11 bases remained unmatched. The CDR3 has 17 amino acids. CDR3 DNA: TGTGCCAGCAGTTACGGGGTGGGACAGCTAATGACCGGGGAGCTGTTTTTT. It encodes CASSYGVGQLMTGELFF.

This clonotype appeared many times. This chain connects TRBV5-1 to TRBJ1-1; possible D gene TRBD1, 5 bases. Looked up from germline, CDR1 is SGHRS and CDR2 is YFSETQ. The CDR3 is 14 residues long. Trimming took 7 bases from V and 1 from J, leaving 14 bases between them. In nucleotides, the CDR3 is TGCGCCAGCGGAAAAACAGGACAGAACACTGAAGCTTTCTTT. Translating gives CASGKTGQNTEAFF.

This clonotype was counted between two and nine times. The chain is built from TRBV6-5 and TRBJ2-3; tentative D call: TRBD2 (7 bases). Germline loops: CDR1 MNHEY, CDR2 SVGAGI. This CDR3 comprises 14 residues. V was cut by 5 bases and J by 4 bases, with 13 bases left in between. The CDR3 DNA is TGTGCCAGCAGTCTAAGGGGGGGCCCAGATACGCAGTATTTT. Amino acids: CASSLRGGPDTQYF.

This rearrangement joins TRBV11-2 to TRBJ1-4; TRBD1 matches 8 bases. The junction had 4 bases not matched to a gene; V was cut back by 5 bases and J by 5 bases. Germline-derived CDR1 and CDR2 are SGHAT and FQNNGV. The CDR3 sequence is 14 residues long. CDR3 bases: TGTGCCAGCAGCCCTAGACAGGGGAATGAAAAACTGTTTTTT. Protein product: CASSPRQGNEKLFF.

The chain uses TRBV6-1 and TRBJ1-1; D call uncertain. CDR3 length: 14 residues. CDR1 MNHNS and CDR2 SASEGT come from the germline V gene. Between the trimmed V and J ends, which lost 1 base and 5 bases, there was a span of 11 bases. CDR3 DNA: TGTGCCAGCAGTGAAGTAGGGCTCGGGACTGAAGCTTTCTTT. Amino acids: CASSEVGLGTEAFF.

This clonotype has a handful of counts. The chain links TRBV7-9 to TRBJ2-7, with D perhaps assigned TRBD1 or TRBD2 (5 bases each). V was trimmed by 4 bases and J by 7 bases, leaving 14 bases between them. Germline assignment: CDR1 SEHNR and CDR2 FQNEAQ (reference sequence). The CDR3 sequence is 13 residues long. Here the CDR3 DNA reads TGTGCCAGCAGCTCGTTGGGGGTAGGAGAGCAGTACTTC. Translation: CASSSLGVGEQYF.